What follows is one TCR beta chain and its context. What antigen it recognizes has not been identified. Base qualities are not provided; no much larger clone lies one nucleotide away. Measured from the cysteine to the phenylalanine, the CDR3 is 14 residues long. The only DNA kept is the CDR3, 42 bases in frame from the first base. Trimming takes 4 bases off V and 4 bases off J; junction bases not matched to a gene: 5. Looking up the germline V gene yields CDR1 SGHDT and CDR2 YYEEEE. The source of the sample is a study of T cell changes during pregnancy in multiple sclerosis (dated by TCRdb to between 2018 and 2021). Looking at the study overall: The study looked at changes in the T cell repertoire across pregnancy in women with multiple sclerosis.

The library was built by means of the immunoSEQ multiplex PCR assay. TCRdb obtained this table from immuneACCESS and retained in-frame rearrangements with V and J assigned. These tables miss some clones; where compared with another copy, unresolved V genes account for less than half of the shortfall, and the remainder is unexplained. This sample comprises about 49,000 clones, around 90% of them detected only once. The biggest ten clones account for under 6.5% of the sample. In this chain, TRBV5-6 is recombined with TRBJ1-1, and 9 junctional nucleotides match TRBD1. Sequenced here: peripheral blood, sampled after pregnancy. The sequence came from a female donor in good health, enrolled as a control in a pregnancy study. The sequenced DNA is TGTGCCAGCAGCCCCGGGACAGGGACCACTGAAGCTTTCTTT. Translated, it gives CASSPGTGTTEAFF.